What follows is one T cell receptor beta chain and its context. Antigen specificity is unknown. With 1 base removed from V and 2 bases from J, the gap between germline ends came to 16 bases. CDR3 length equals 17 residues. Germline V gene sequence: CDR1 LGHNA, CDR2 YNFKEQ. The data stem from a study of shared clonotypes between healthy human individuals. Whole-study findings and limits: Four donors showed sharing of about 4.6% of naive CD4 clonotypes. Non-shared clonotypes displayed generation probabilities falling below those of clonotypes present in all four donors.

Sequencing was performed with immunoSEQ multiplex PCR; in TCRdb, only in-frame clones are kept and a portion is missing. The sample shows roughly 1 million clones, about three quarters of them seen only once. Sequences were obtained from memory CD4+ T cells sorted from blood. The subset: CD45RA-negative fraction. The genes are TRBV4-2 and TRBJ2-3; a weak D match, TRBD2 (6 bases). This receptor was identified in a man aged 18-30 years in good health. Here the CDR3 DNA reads TGTGCCAGCAGCCAAGGTGGTGGTAGCGGATACACAGATACGCAGTATTTT. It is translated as CASSQGGGSGYTDTQYF.